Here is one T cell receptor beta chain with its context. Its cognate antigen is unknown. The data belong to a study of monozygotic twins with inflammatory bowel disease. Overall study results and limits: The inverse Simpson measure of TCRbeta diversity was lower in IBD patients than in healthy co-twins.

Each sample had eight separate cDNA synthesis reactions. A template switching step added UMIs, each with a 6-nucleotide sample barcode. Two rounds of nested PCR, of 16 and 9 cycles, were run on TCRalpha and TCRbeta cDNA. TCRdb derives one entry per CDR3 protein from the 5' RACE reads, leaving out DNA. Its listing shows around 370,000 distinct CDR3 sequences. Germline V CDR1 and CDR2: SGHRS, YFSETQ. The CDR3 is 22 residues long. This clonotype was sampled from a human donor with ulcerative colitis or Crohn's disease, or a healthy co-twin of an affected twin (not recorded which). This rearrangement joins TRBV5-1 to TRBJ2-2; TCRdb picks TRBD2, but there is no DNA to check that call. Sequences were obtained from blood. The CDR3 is CASSSRVQRGGRVLIYTKELFF.